This entry lists 23 T cell receptor beta chains sequenced from one sample in a study of T cell repertoires in cytomegalovirus infection. TCRdb processed the reads anew with MiXCR; each CDR3 protein has one entry. The data show around 110,000 distinct CDR3 sequences, over 9.5% seen once. For these receptors, no antigen is known. Source material: PBMCs, sequenced either directly or after in vitro stimulation (not recorded which). These receptor sequences come from a human donor in good health (CMV status not recorded). Some clones in this sample may be carry-over from other donors' samples.

This clonotype was observed a few times. V is TRBV11-2 and J is TRBJ2-1; 8 nucleotides match TRBD2. J lost 3 bases, V lost 2 bases, and 3 bases had no gene match. The CDR3 extends over 15 amino acids. Germline V gene lookup returns CDR1 SGHAT and CDR2 FQNNGV. The CDR3 coding sequence is TGTGCCAGCAGCTTACGGAGCGGGGGCTACAATGAGCAGTTCTTC. Translation gives CASSLRSGGYNEQFF. The full variable domain, with the rest looked up from reference TRBV11-2 and TRBJ2-1, is EAGVAQSPRYKIIEKRQSVAFWCNPISGHATLYWYQQILGQGPKLLIQFQNNGVVDDSQLPKDRFSAERLKGVDSTLKIQPAKLEDSAVYLCASSLRSGGYNEQFFGPGTRLTVL.

This clonotype was observed a handful of times. This chain links TRBV2 with TRBJ1-1; D possibly corresponds to TRBD1 (6 bases). CDR3 length equals 14 residues. V was shortened by 4 bases and J by 4 bases, with 13 bases between the two germline ends. In germline, CDR1 is SNHLY, CDR2 FYNNEI. The CDR3 region has the DNA TGTGCCAGCAGTGCGCGTGCAGGGGTCACTGAAGCTTTCTTT. Translation gives CASSARAGVTEAFF.

The sample holds a few counts of this clonotype. The rearrangement links TRBV27 to TRBJ2-1, with 7 bases lining up with TRBD2. Germline CDR1 is MNHEY and CDR2 is SMNVEV (reference sequence). The CDR3 is 13 amino acids. V gave up 3 bases and J gave up 5 bases; unmatched junction bases: 1. This CDR3 reads CASSLSGNNEQFF. The CDR3, as DNA: TGTGCCAGCAGTTTGAGCGGGAACAATGAGCAGTTCTTC.

This clonotype was picked up a small number of times. CDR3 DNA sequence: TGCGCCAGCAGCGGTGCATTCTACGAGCAGTACTTC. Translating it yields CASSGAFYEQYF. The chain links TRBV5-1 to TRBJ2-7; no clear D. Germline assignment: CDR1 SGHRS and CDR2 YFSETQ. V lost 4 bases and J 3 bases, leaving 8 bases between the germline ends. The length of the CDR3 is 12 residues.

The chain combines TRBV6-2 or TRBV6-3 with TRBJ2-3, with no clear D. The CDR3 spans 14 residues. CDR1 MNHEY and CDR2 SVGEGT come from the germline V gene. V shed 4 bases and J shed 4 bases, with 12 bases lying between them. The CDR3 spells CASSWNSEADTQYF. CDR3 nucleotide sequence: TGTGCCAGCAGTTGGAACTCCGAAGCAGATACGCAGTATTTT.

This clonotype occurred many times. The V call is TRBV6-2 or TRBV6-3, the J call TRBJ2-5, with D unclear. Trimming cost V 1 base and J 1 base, with 10 bases left between them. The germline V gene has CDR1 MNHEY and CDR2 SVGEGT. This CDR3 is 15 amino acids long. Here the CDR3 reads CASSYYSNIQETQYF. DNA for the CDR3: TGTGCCAGCAGTTACTACAGTAATATCCAAGAGACCCAGTACTTC.

A few counts support this clonotype. V and J are TRBV10-1 and TRBJ2-7, with 10 positions matching TRBD2. In germline, CDR1 is WNHNN, CDR2 SYGVQD (reference sequence). The trim removed 4 bases at V and 7 bases at J, leaving 10 bases unmatched. This CDR3 is 15 amino acids long. CDR3 sequence: CASSVSSGRCREQYV. DNA for the CDR3: TGCGCCAGCAGTGTCTCTAGCGGGAGATGTCGAGAGCAGTACGTC.

The chain is built from TRBV11-3 and TRBJ1-2; D gene uncertain. Germline V CDR1 and CDR2: SGHNT, YENEEA. The CDR3 contains 13 residues. Trimming cost V 4 bases and J 8 bases, with 14 bases left between them. The DNA of the CDR3 is TGTGCCAGCAGCTCCACTTGGATGGGGGGCTACACCTTC. This encodes CASSSTWMGGYTF.

Only one count was recorded for this clonotype. The gene calls are TRBV20-1 and TRBJ1-2, with a possible D match to TRBD1 (5 bases). CDR1 and CDR2 from the germline V gene are DFQATT and SNEGSKA (reference sequence). This CDR3 contains 13 residues. V was cut by 6 bases and J by 0 bases, with 11 bases left in between. The CDR3 DNA follows: TGCAGTGCCCAAGGGGCTACTAACTATGGCTACACCTTC. It is translated as CSAQGATNYGYTF.

This clonotype was seen a single time. The chain uses TRBV5-6 and TRBJ2-4, with TRBD1 matching over 7 bases. Germline trimming cut 2 bases from V and 3 bases from J; bases unmatched to any gene: 8. Germline V gene sequence: CDR1 SGHDT, CDR2 YYEEEE. The CDR3 length is 16 residues. CDR3 residues: CASSFGTVLVKNIQYF. The CDR3, as DNA: TGTGCCAGCAGCTTCGGGACAGTTTTGGTCAAAAACATTCAGTACTTC.

This clonotype occurred a few times. The CDR3 bases are TGTGCCAGCGGCATGGGGGGACTAGCGGGAGTCGAGCAGTACTTC. As protein: CASGMGGLAGVEQYF. The rearrangement joins TRBV25-1 to TRBJ2-7; 14 positions agree with TRBD2. Germline CDR1 MGHDK, CDR2 SYGVNS. The CDR3 is 15 residues long. V lost 8 bases and J lost 6; bases outside the gene matches: 9.

This clonotype was observed many times. The rearrangement uses TRBV7-2 and TRBJ1-2, with 7 nucleotides matching TRBD1. This CDR3 spans 17 amino acids. Losses at the gene ends were 1 base for V and 7 bases for J; bases not matched to a gene: 15. Germline values: CDR1 SGHTA, CDR2 FQGNSA. Written as DNA, the CDR3 is TGTGCCAGCAGCTTAGATCTCTGGGAGGCAGGGGGAAGTGGCTACACCTTC. Translation: CASSLDLWEAGGSGYTF.

This clonotype was seen many times. The chain is built from TRBV7-8 and TRBJ1-1; TRBD1 is a possible D gene (5 bases). Germline loops: CDR1 SGHVS, CDR2 FQNEAQ. CDR3 length equals 14 residues. Trimming stripped 1 base from V and 5 bases from J, with 11 bases between. The CDR3 reads CASSLDLWGTEAFF. The DNA of the CDR3 is TGTGCCAGCAGCTTAGACTTGTGGGGGACTGAAGCTTTCTTT. The whole variable domain, remainder taken from reference TRBV7-8 and TRBJ1-1, is GAGVSQSPRYKVAKRGQDVALRCDPISGHVSLFWYQQALGQGPEFLTYFQNEAQLDKSGLPSDRFFAERPEGSVSTLKIQRTQQEDSAVYLCASSLDLWGTEAFFGQGTRLTVV.

The chain employs TRBV11-3 and TRBJ2-5; D possibly uses TRBD1 or TRBD2 (5 bases each). V was cut by 3 bases and J by 5 bases, with 25 bases left in between. CDR1 and CDR2 from the germline V gene are SGHNT and YENEEA. This CDR3 comprises 18 residues. For the CDR3, the DNA is TGTGCCAGCAGCTTCGCACATCCGGGACCACCAAGTAGGGAGACCCAGTACTTC. Protein sequence: CASSFAHPGPPSRETQYF. Supplemented by reference TRBV11-3 and TRBJ2-5, the full variable domain reads EAGVVQSPRYKIIEKKQPVAFWCNPISGHNTLYWYLQNLGQGPELLIRYENEEAVDDSQLPKDRFSAERLKGVDSTLKIQPAELGDSAVYLCASSFAHPGPPSRETQYFGPGTRLLVL.

This clonotype was counted many times. The chain joins TRBV6-1 to TRBJ2-7, with 7 bases identical to TRBD2. The CDR3 length is 15 residues. V shed 9 bases and J 5 bases; nucleotides not matched to a gene: 16. CDR1 is MNHNS and CDR2 is SASEGT in the germline V gene. Here the CDR3 reads CASQQEAGRFDEQYV. The CDR3 DNA reads TGTGCCAGTCAACAGGAAGCGGGGAGGTTCGACGAGCAGTACGTC.

This rearrangement joins TRBV27 to TRBJ1-6, with a tentative D call TRBD1 (5 bases). Germline V gene data show CDR1 as MNHEY and CDR2 as SMNVEV (reference sequence). V gave up 2 bases and J gave up 10 bases, with 15 bases separating them. CDR3 length: 15 amino acids. The CDR3 here is CASSLNQQGGSPLHF. The CDR3 region has the DNA TGTGCCAGCAGTTTAAATCAGCAGGGAGGATCACCCCTCCACTTT.

This chain uses TRBV5-6 with TRBJ1-4, with a tentative D call TRBD1 (6 bases). Deletions cut 0 bases from V and 4 bases from J, with 10 bases between. Germline V gives CDR1 SGHDT, CDR2 YYEEEE. The CDR3 spans 15 residues. The CDR3 reads CASSLVAGVNEKLFF. As DNA, the CDR3 is TGTGCCAGCAGCTTGGTGGCAGGGGTTAATGAAAAACTGTTTTTT.

The V and J genes are TRBV9 and TRBJ1-1; the D is unclear. Trimming removed 2 bases at V and 5 bases at J, with 13 bases between. The V gene's germline CDR1 is SGDLS and CDR2 YYNGEE. The CDR3 length is 14 residues. CDR3 loop: CASSVGLVETEAFF. The CDR3 DNA follows: TGTGCCAGCAGCGTGGGGTTAGTGGAAACTGAAGCTTTCTTT.

This clonotype was recorded a few times. The genes are TRBV7-9 and TRBJ1-1; 9 bases line up with TRBD1. Germline CDR1 is SEHNR and CDR2 is FQNEAQ (reference sequence). The CDR3 totals 14 residues. Unmatched junction bases numbered 4, after V lost 7 bases and J lost 1 base. CDR3 in DNA: TGTGCCAGCATTCTGACAGGGGGGAACACTGAAGCTTTCTTT. It translates to CASILTGGNTEAFF.

This clonotype has ten or more counts. The V and J genes are TRBV28 and TRBJ2-7; 7 bases agree with TRBD2. There are 16 residues in the CDR3. Germline V lookup: CDR1 MDHEN, CDR2 SYDVKM. V trimming: 4 bases; J trimming: 5 bases; junction bases outside the gene matches: 14. The CDR3 region is CASSSPGGGMGHEQYF. The CDR3 bases are TGTGCCAGCAGTTCACCGGGGGGAGGTATGGGGCACGAGCAGTACTTC.

Worth noting for this clonotype: A read error may explain this, as a much larger clone is one base away. The chain joins TRBV5-6 to TRBJ2-3; no clear D. Germline V CDR1 and CDR2: SGHDT, YYEEEE. The CDR3 is 12 amino acids. The CDR3 DNA sequence: TGTGCCAGCGGCTTTTACACAGATACGCAGTATTTT. Residues: CASGFYTDTQYF.

This rearrangement joins TRBV7-2 to TRBJ2-1; D gene unclear. V gave up 1 base and J gave up 2 bases, with 9 bases separating them. The CDR3 sequence is 15 residues long. Germline loops: CDR1 SGHTA, CDR2 FQGNSA. The CDR3 bases are TGTGCCAGCAGCTTAGGCGAACATACCTACAATGAGCAGTTCTTC. Translated, it gives CASSLGEHTYNEQFF.

This sequence joins TRBV4-3 and TRBJ2-1; TRBD2 matches 10 bases. Germline V gene data show CDR1 as LGHNA and CDR2 as YSLEER. Trimming cost V 1 base and J 5 bases; bases outside gene matches: 8. The CDR3 covers 17 residues. The CDR3 reads CASSQARGLADDNEQFF. Written as DNA, the CDR3 is TGCGCCAGCAGCCAAGCCCGTGGACTAGCGGACGACAATGAGCAGTTCTTC.